This T cell receptor (beta chain) was identified during a study of regulatory T cells in long-lasting Graves disease (dated by TCRdb to 2020 to 2022). Study-level background: Persistent Graves' disease meant more than 5 years of antithyroid drug treatment with TSH receptor autoantibodies that stayed positive. Patients with persistent Graves' disease were compared with patients with newly diagnosed Graves' disease using TCR sequencing and RNA sequencing of peripheral blood. Antithyroid drugs had been taken for 10 to 13 years on average by persistent Graves' disease patients in the clinical cohort. The study was conducted in China and was registered as a clinical trial. A total of roughly 35 samples underwent TCR sequencing: about 13 from persistent and roughly 20 from newly diagnosed Graves' disease patients. Study-wide conclusions, independent of this receptor: The small sample size was acknowledged by the authors as a limitation that may reduce accuracy. The study examined only peripheral blood because the primary lesion, thyroid tissue, could not be accessed. A larger number of public clonotypes was shared among persistent patients (approximately 3,000) than among newly diagnosed patients (over 850). Sequencing and analysis were restricted to the TCR beta chain. TRBV28, TRBJ1-2 and TRBJ2-5 were preferentially used in persistent disease, while TRBV20-1 and TRBJ2-1 were favored in newly diagnosed disease. Lower TCR Shannon entropy and fewer highly expanded clones were observed in persistent Graves' disease patients than in newly diagnosed patients, which suggested clonal expansion.

Library generation was performed with multiplex PCR. This sample was sequenced with an Illumina HiSeq 4000. CDR3 regions were amplified by Arm-PCR with iRepertoire HTBI primers to construct TCR beta libraries. Gel purification was performed on PCR products prior to sequencing. From the authors' description of their analysis: A total of 62 TRBV and 14 TRBJ segments were identified across samples and were used for gene usage analysis of CDR3 amino acid clonotypes. COPE and FqMerger were used to merge the filtered high-quality paired reads into contigs. BLAST was used to align contigs to IMGT TRBV, TRBD and TRBJ reference genes, and CDR3 was defined according to IMGT. Clonotypes above 0.1% frequency were classified as highly expanded clones. Shannon entropy was used to measure repertoire diversity, and the Gini coefficient was used to measure V-J evenness. A clonotype found in more than one individual was treated as public. The public sequencing data were trimmed at Q25 with fastp and processed into clonotypes with MiXCR by TCRdb, which kept only in-frame beta chains. All rows with the same CDR3 protein become a single entry with the most common DNA and genes. These V and J calls originate from TCRdb's pipeline instead of the authors' own analysis. Counted in this sample were around 460,000 distinct CDR3 sequences; approximately 23% of them appeared once. The ten largest account for about 12% of the sample.

V is clipped by 3 bases and J by 4 bases, and the sequence between their germline boundaries is 9 bases long. The CDR3, from cysteine to phenylalanine, totals 13 residues. Just CDR3 DNA is preserved here, 39 bases in frame from base 1. The germline V gene (reference sequence) provides CDR1 LNHDA and CDR2 SQIVND. According to the study, the label for this sample's time point signals: persistent/refractory GD, antithyroid drugs over 5 years with positive TRAb. For both TCR sequencing and RNA sequencing, RNA was extracted from PBMCs in TRIzol. Graves' disease was diagnosed according to American Thyroid Association guidelines. Patients were recruited from an endocrinology department in Xi'an, China. Each patient gave 9 to 10 milliliters of peripheral blood, collected in an EDTA anticoagulant tube. Ficoll Paque Plus density gradient separation was used to isolate PBMCs, and no further T cell sorting was performed. RNA quality was checked with an Agilent 2100 Bioanalyzer and agarose gel, and concentration with a NanoDrop 2000.

In the case of this clonotype: No antigen is known for it. The input lacks base qualities; no much larger clone sits a single base away.

The material sequenced was peripheral blood mononuclear cells (PBMCs), taken when the disease was refractory, from a patient treated with antithyroid drugs. The receptor chain draws on TRBV19 and TRBJ1-2; no D segment can be confidently identified. The receptor was derived from a female donor with Graves disease. The DNA is TGTGCCAGTAGTATGGTACTCCCCTATGGCTACACCTTC. Translation gives CASSMVLPYGYTF.